This TCR beta chain was recovered during a study of T cell responses to AZD1222 COVID-19 vaccine. Whole-study findings and limits: Among the donors, most were white British and more were female, and clonal diversity was possibly underestimated.

This CDR3 has 15 amino acids. Germline assignment: CDR1 SGHDT and CDR2 YYEEEE. Trimming removed 2 bases at V and 1 base at J, with 10 bases between. Only a few counts were recorded for this clone. Its antigen is not known. Sequencing was performed with immunoSEQ multiplex PCR; in TCRdb, only in-frame clones are kept and a portion is missing. The profile shows 160,000 or so clones, 88% of them singletons. The source of this sequence is an adult who had recovered from COVID-19. Material: peripheral blood, obtained after recovery from COVID-19. The gene calls are TRBV5-6 and TRBJ1-3; maybe TRBD1 (5 bases). CDR3 sequence (DNA): TGTGCCAGCAGCTTATTGACAGAGTCTGGAAACACCATATATTTT. It is translated as CASSLLTESGNTIYF.